This section outlines one T cell receptor (beta chain) sequence together with its context. The V gene's germline CDR1 is MNHEY and CDR2 SVGAGI. J gave up 2 bases and V 0 bases, and 3 bases lay outside the gene matches. The CDR3 spans 15 residues. These data come from a study of blood T cell repertoires in COVID-19. Whole-study context: Samples taken during acute and convalescent COVID-19 were collected in the United States, Italy and Spain.

Using immunoSEQ multiplex PCR, the repertoire was profiled, and TCRdb retains in-frame clones only, with some absent. This sample has around 100,000 clones, with about 90% found just once. This clonotype was obtained from a man aged 50 or older in a cohort sampled during active COVID-19. The sample comprised peripheral blood. The chain links TRBV6-5 to TRBJ2-7, with 8 bases identical to TRBD1. The CDR3 coding sequence is TGTGCCAGCAGTTACTCCAGGGGGCGCACCTACGAGCAGTACTTC. This sequence encodes CASSYSRGRTYEQYF.